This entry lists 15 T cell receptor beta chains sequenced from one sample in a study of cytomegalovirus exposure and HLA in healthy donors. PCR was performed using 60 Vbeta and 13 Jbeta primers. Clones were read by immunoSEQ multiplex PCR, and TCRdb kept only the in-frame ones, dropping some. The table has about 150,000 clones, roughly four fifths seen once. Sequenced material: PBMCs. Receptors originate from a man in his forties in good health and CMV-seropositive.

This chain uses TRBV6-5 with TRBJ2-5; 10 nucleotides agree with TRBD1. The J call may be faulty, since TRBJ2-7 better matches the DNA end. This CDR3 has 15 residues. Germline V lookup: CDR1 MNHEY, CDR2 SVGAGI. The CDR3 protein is CASVPSTGGFYEQYF. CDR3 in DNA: TGTGCCAGCGTGCCTTCGACAGGGGGCTTTTACGAGCAGTACTTC.

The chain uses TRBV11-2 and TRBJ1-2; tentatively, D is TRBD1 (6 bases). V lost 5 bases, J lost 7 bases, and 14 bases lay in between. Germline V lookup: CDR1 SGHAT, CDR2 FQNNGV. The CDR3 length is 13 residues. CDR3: CASSQNRVAGYTF. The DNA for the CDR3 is TGTGCCAGCAGCCAAAACAGGGTTGCTGGCTACACCTTC.

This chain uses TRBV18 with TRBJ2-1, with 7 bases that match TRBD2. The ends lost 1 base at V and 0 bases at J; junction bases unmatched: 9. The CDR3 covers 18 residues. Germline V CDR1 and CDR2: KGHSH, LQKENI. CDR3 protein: CASSPLVQGGSSYNEQFF. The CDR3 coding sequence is TGTGCCAGCTCACCACTAGTGCAGGGAGGGAGCTCCTACAATGAGCAGTTCTTC.

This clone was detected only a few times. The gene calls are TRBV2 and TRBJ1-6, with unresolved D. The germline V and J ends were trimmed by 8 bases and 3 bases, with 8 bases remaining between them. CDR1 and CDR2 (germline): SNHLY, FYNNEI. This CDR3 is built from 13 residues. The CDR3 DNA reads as TGTGCCAGCCAAGAGGACTATAATTCACCCCTCCACTTT. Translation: CASQEDYNSPLHF.

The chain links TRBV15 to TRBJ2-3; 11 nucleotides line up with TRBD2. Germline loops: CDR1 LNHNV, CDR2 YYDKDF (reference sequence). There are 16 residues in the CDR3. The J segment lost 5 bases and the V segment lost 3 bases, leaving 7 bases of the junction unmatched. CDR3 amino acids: CATSSEIAGGRDTQYF. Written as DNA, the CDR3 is TGTGCCACCAGCAGTGAAATAGCGGGGGGGAGAGATACGCAGTATTTT.

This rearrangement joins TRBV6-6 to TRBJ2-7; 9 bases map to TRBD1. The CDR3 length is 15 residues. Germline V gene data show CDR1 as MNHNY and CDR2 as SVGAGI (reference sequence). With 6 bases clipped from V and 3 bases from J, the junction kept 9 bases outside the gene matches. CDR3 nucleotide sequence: TGTGCCAGCAGCGAACCTCGGGACAGGGACTACGAGCAGTACTTC. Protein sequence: CASSEPRDRDYEQYF.

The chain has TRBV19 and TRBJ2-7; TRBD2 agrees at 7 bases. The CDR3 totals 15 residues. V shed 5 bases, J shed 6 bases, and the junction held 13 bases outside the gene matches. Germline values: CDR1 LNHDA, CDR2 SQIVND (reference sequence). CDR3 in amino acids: CASSPLGGTVREQYF. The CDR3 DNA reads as TGTGCCAGTAGTCCATTGGGAGGGACGGTCCGCGAGCAGTACTTC.

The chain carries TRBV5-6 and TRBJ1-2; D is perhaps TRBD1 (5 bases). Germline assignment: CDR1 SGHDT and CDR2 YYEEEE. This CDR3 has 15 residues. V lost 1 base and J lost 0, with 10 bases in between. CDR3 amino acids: CASSLWAGTNYGYTF. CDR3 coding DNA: TGTGCCAGCAGCTTGTGGGCAGGGACTAACTATGGCTACACCTTC.

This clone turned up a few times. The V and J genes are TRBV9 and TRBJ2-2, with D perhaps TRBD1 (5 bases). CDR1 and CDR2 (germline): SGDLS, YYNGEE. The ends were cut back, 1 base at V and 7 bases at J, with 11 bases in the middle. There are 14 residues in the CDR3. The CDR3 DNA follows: TGTGCCAGCAGCGTACAGGGCGGAATCGGGGAGCTGTTTTTT. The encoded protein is CASSVQGGIGELFF.

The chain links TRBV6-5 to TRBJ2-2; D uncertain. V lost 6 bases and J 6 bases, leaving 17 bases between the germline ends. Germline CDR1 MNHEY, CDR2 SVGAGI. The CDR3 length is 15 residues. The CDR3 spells CASSPRPEVSGELFF. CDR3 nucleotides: TGTGCCAGCAGCCCAAGGCCTGAGGTATCCGGGGAGCTGTTTTTT.

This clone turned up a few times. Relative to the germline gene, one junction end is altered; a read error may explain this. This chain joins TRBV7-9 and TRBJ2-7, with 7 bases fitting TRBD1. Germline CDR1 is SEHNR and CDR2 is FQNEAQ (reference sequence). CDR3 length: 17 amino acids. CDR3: CSSSLATGALNFYEQYF. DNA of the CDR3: TGTTCCAGCAGCTTAGCTACAGGGGCGTTGAACTTCTACGAGCAGTACTTC.

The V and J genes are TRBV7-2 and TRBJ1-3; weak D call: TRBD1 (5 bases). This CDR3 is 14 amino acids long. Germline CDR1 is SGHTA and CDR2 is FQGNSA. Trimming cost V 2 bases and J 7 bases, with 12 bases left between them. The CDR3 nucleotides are TGTGCCAGCAGCTTACGCAGGGAAGGCAACACCATATATTTT. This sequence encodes CASSLRREGNTIYF.

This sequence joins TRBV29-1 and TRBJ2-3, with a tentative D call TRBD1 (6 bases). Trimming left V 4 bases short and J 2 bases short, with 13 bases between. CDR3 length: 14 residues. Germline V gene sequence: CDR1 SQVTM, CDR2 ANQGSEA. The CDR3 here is CSVVTGSFTDTQYF. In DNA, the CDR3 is TGCAGCGTTGTGACAGGCTCCTTCACAGATACGCAGTATTTT.

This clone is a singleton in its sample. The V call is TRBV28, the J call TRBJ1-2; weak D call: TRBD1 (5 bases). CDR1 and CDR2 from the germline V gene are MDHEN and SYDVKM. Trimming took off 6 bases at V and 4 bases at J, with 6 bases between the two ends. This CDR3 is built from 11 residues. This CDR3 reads CASRTVYGYTF. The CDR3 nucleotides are TGTGCCAGCAGGACAGTCTATGGCTACACCTTC.

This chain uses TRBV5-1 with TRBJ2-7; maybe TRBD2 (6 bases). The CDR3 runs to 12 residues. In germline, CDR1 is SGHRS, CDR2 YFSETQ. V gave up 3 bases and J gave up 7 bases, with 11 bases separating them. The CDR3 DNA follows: TGCGCCAGCAGCTATGGAGGGTATGAGCAGTACTTC. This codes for CASSYGGYEQYF.